The 4 T cell receptor beta chains below all came from one sample that was sequenced in a study of graft-versus-host responses after intestinal transplantation. The repertoire was sequenced with immunoSEQ multiplex PCR; TCRdb's copy has only in-frame clones and lacks some. Among 15,000 to 20,000 clones listed, approximately 39% were seen once. The sample here was alloreactive CD4+ T cells from a mixed lymphocyte reaction culture, taken before transplantation. Subset of the sample: CFSE-low proliferating T cells sorted from roughly six-day pre-transplant mixed lymphocyte reaction (GvH or HvG direction). These receptors all stem from a human patient who was an organ donor for intestinal transplantation.

The chain combines TRBV28 with TRBJ2-3; TRBD2 matches at 9 bases. V shed 2 bases and J 4 bases; nucleotides not matched to a gene: 1. In germline, CDR1 is MDHEN, CDR2 SYDVKM. The CDR3 covers 14 residues. This chain's CDR3 is CASSLAGGPDTQYF. CDR3 DNA: TGTGCCAGCAGTTTAGCGGGAGGGCCAGATACGCAGTATTTT. Full variable domain (rest looked up from reference TRBV28 and TRBJ2-3): DVKVTQSSRYLVKRTGEKVFLECVQDMDHENMFWYRQDPGLGLRLIYFSYDVKMKEKGDIPEGYSVSREKKERFSLILESASTNQTSMYLCASSLAGGPDTQYFGPGTRLTVL.

The chain recombines TRBV5-1 with TRBJ1-1; no reliable D call. Per germline, CDR1 SGHRS and CDR2 YFSETQ. V dropped 4 bases and J dropped 0 bases, with 10 bases sitting between them. There are 14 residues in the CDR3. As DNA, the CDR3 is TGCGCCAGCAGCCAGTTCCCGATGAACACTGAAGCTTTCTTT. Translating it yields CASSQFPMNTEAFF. Filled out from reference TRBV5-1 and TRBJ1-1, the complete variable domain reads KAGVTQTPRYLIKTRGQQVTLSCSPISGHRSVSWYQQTPGQGLQFLFEYFSETQRNKGNFPGRFSGRQFSNSRSEMNVSTLELGDSALYLCASSQFPMNTEAFFGQGTRLTVV.

This sequence joins TRBV6-1 and TRBJ1-5; the D gene is possibly TRBD1 (5 bases). CDR1 MNHNS and CDR2 SASEGT come from the germline V gene. With 0 bases removed from V and 9 bases from J, the gap between germline ends came to 15 bases. This CDR3 is 15 amino acids long. CDR3 nucleotides: TGTGCCAGCAGTGAAGCCCAGGGCGGTTGGGGGCCCCAGCATTTT. Amino acid sequence: CASSEAQGGWGPQHF.

V gene TRBV6-4 combines with J gene TRBJ1-2; no definite D call. The V and J ends lost 5 bases and 4 bases respectively, with 23 bases between them. Germline assignment: CDR1 MRHNA and CDR2 SNTAGT. The CDR3 consists of 17 residues. The CDR3 here is CASSLLGPHGKTYGYTF. Here the CDR3 DNA reads TGTGCCAGCAGTCTCCTCGGCCCACACGGAAAGACCTATGGCTACACCTTC.